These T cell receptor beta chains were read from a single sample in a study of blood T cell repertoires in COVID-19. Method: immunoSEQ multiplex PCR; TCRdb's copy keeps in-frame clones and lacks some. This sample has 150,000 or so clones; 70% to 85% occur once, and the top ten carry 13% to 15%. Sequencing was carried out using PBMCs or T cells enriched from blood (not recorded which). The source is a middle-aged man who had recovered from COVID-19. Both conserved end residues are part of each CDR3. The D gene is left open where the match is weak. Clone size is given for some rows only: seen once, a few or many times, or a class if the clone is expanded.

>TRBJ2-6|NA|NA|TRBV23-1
CACCRGLNSGANVLTF
TGCGCCTGCTGTAGGGGGTTAAATTCTGGGGCCAACGTCCTGACTTTC
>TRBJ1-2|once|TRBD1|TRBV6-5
CASSSGQSGITF
TGTGCCAGCAGTTCGGGACAGTCTGGGATCACCTTC
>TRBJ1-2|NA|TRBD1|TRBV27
CASTRTGGNYGYTF
TGTGCCAGCACCCGTACAGGGGGAAACTATGGCTACACCTTC
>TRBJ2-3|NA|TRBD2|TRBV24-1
CATSDLKGGGAADTQYF
TGTGCCACCAGTGATTTAAAAGGCGGGGGGGCTGCAGATACGCAGTATTTT
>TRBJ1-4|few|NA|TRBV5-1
CASSLTVATNEKLFF
TGCGCCAGCAGCTTGACAGTTGCAACTAATGAAAAACTGTTTTTT
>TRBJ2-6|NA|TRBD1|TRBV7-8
CASSLWTGSGANVLTF
TGTGCCAGCAGCCTTTGGACAGGGTCCGGGGCCAACGTCCTGACTTTC
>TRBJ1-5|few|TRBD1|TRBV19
CASSITGDQPQHF
TGTGCCAGTAGTATAACAGGGGATCAGCCCCAGCATTTT
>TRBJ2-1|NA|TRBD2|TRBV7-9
CASSSPGGTSGGNEQFF
TGTGCCAGCAGCTCACCCGGCGGGACTAGCGGGGGTAATGAGCAGTTCTTC
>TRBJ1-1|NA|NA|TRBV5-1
CASSVTVNTEAFF
TGCGCCAGCAGCGTGACAGTGAACACTGAAGCTTTCTTT
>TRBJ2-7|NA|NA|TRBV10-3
CAIRWGLAGEQYF
TGTGCCATCCGATGGGGGCTAGCTGGCGAGCAGTACTTC
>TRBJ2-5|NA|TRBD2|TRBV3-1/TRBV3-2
CASSQRGAETQYF
TGTGCCAGCAGTCAGCGGGGGGCAGAGACCCAGTACTTC
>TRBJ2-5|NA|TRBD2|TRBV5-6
CASSSTSGGQETQYF
TGTGCCAGCAGCTCGACTAGCGGGGGACAAGAGACCCAGTACTTC
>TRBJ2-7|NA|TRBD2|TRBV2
CASSRERGAYEQYF
TGTGCCAGCAGTCGGGAGCGGGGGGCCTACGAGCAGTACTTC
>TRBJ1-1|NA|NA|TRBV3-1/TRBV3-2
CASSSGQRTEAFF
TGTGCCAGCAGTTCAGGACAGCGCACTGAAGCTTTCTTT
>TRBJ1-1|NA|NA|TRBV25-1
CASSTGGRAFF
TGTGCCAGCAGTACGGGGGGCCGAGCTTTCTTT
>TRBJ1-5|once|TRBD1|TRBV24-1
CATSDPDRGPDQPQHF
TGTGCCACCAGTGATCCCGACAGGGGGCCTGATCAGCCCCAGCATTTT
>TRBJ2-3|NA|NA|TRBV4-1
CASSQNTRVSTDTQYF
TGCGCCAGCAGCCAAAATACTCGTGTAAGCACAGATACGCAGTATTTT
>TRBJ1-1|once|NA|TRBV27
CASSQGTSNTEAFF
TGTGCCAGCAGCCAGGGGACGTCGAACACTGAAGCTTTCTTT
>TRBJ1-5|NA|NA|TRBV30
CAWSVQSWAVSLNQPQHF
TGTGCCTGGAGTGTGCAATCCTGGGCTGTTTCCCTTAATCAGCCCCAGCATTTT
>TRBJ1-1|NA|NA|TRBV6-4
CASRIQGSANTEAFF
TGTGCCAGCAGAATCCAGGGTTCAGCGAACACTGAAGCTTTCTTT
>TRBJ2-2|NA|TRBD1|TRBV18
CASALLDNRGPNTGELFF
TGTGCCAGCGCCCTTCTGGACAACAGGGGGCCCAACACCGGGGAGCTGTTTTTT
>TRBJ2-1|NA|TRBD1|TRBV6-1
CASSERGQGYWEQFF
TGTGCCAGCAGTGAACGTGGACAGGGCTACTGGGAGCAGTTCTTC
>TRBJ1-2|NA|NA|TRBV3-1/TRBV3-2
CASSQAGFGYTF
TGTGCCAGCAGCCAGGCAGGGTTTGGCTACACCTTC
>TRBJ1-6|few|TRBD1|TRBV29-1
CSVRQGLNSPLHF
TGCAGCGTCCGACAGGGCCTTAATTCACCCCTCCACTTT
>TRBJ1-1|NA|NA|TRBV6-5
CASSYRGSSGTEAFF
TGTGCCAGCAGTTACAGGGGGTCGTCTGGGACTGAAGCTTTCTTT
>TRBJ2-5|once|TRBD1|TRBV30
CAWSAPGQDLETQYF
TGTGCCTGGAGTGCCCCGGGACAGGACTTAGAGACCCAGTACTTC
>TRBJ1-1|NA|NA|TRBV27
CASSLQGRNTEAFF
TGTGCCAGCAGTTTACAGGGGAGGAACACTGAAGCTTTCTTT
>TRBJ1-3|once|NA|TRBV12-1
CASSPPRGGGNTIYF
TGTGCCAGCAGCCCCCCGCGGGGAGGTGGAAACACCATATATTTT
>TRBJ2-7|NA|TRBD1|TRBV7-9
CASSLPDRSSYEQYF
TGTGCCAGCAGCTTACCGGACAGGAGCTCCTACGAGCAGTACTTC
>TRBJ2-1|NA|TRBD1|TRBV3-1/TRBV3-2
CASSQTGGGYNEQFF
TGTGCCAGCAGTCAGACAGGGGGAGGGTACAATGAGCAGTTCTTC
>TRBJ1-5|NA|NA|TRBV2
CASSEALRGKVNQPQHF
TGTGCCAGCAGTGAAGCTTTGCGGGGGAAGGTCAATCAGCCCCAGCATTTT
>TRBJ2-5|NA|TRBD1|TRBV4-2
CASSTQTGGGETQYF
TGTGCCAGCAGCACCCAGACAGGGGGTGGAGAGACCCAGTACTTC
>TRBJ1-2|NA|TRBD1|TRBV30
CAWRRDRGDYGYTF
TGTGCCTGGAGACGGGACAGGGGAGACTATGGCTACACCTTC